This T cell receptor (beta chain) was profiled in a study of T cells after yellow fever vaccination. V was cut by 3 bases and J by 2 bases, with 11 bases left in between. This CDR3 spans 15 amino acids. Germline CDR1 and CDR2: MGHRA and YSYEKL. Universal primer sites and UMIs were introduced during 5'RACE template-switching synthesis of TCR cDNA. TCRdb recomputed calls from the 5' RACE reads with MiXCR, one row per CDR3 protein. The table has 350,000 to 550,000 distinct CDR3 sequences, about 19% seen once. A few counts support this clonotype. This sequence originates from a man aged 18 to 30 who received the YFV17D yellow fever vaccine. Sequences were derived from PBMCs, sampled before the yellow fever booster vaccination. The chain recombines TRBV4-1 with TRBJ1-3; D call uncertain. The CDR3 sequence is CASSHLDKPGNTIYF. In nucleotides, the CDR3 is TGCGCCAGCAGCCACTTAGACAAGCCTGGAAACACCATATATTTT.